One sample yielded the 13 T cell receptor beta chains listed below, sequenced in a study of OX40 agonist ivuxolimab in advanced cancers. Assay used: immunoSEQ multiplex PCR; TCRdb lists only in-frame clones, some missing. The profile shows about 55,000 clones, around 86% of them singletons. This specimen consisted of CD4+ or CD8+ T cells sorted from blood, obtained in a trial of the OX40 agonist ivuxolimab. The receptors stem from an adult with an advanced solid tumor such as melanoma, head and neck, liver or kidney cancer.

The chain uses TRBV2 and TRBJ1-5, with D possibly TRBD1 on 5 matching bases. V lost 6 bases, J lost 3 bases, and 12 bases lay in between. The CDR3 sequence is 14 residues long. Germline assignment: CDR1 SNHLY and CDR2 FYNNEI. This CDR3 reads CASREGRLNQPQHF. In nucleotides, the CDR3 is TGTGCCAGCAGGGAGGGACGGCTCAATCAGCCCCAGCATTTT.

This chain uses TRBV6-6 with TRBJ2-1; D gene ambiguous. CDR1 is MNHNY and CDR2 is SVGAGI in the germline V gene (reference sequence). The V end lost 7 bases, the J end lost 4 bases, and 11 bases lay between the germline ends. The CDR3 has 13 residues. CDR3 nucleotides: TGTGCCAGCATTTCCAACAGTTACAATGAGCAGTTCTTC. This gives the protein CASISNSYNEQFF.

Turning to this clone: Other DNA sequences in the sample encode the same CDR3. The chain recombines TRBV2 with TRBJ1-1; no clear D. The CDR3 spans 10 residues. Germline values: CDR1 SNHLY, CDR2 FYNNEI. The germline V and J ends were trimmed by 6 bases and 7 bases, with 6 bases remaining between them. This CDR3 reads CASSLGEAFF. DNA for the CDR3: TGTGCCAGCAGCCTTGGTGAAGCTTTCTTT.

The count of this clone is one. V gene TRBV16 combines with J gene TRBJ1-3; D unresolved. Germline CDR1 KGHSY, CDR2 FQNENV. This CDR3 is built from 15 residues. The V and J ends lost 7 bases and 0 bases respectively, with 13 bases between them. CDR3 nucleotides: TGTGCCAGCACTCCGGAGCAGCTCTCTGGAAACACCATATATTTT. Protein sequence: CASTPEQLSGNTIYF.

This clone was detected only once. V usage is TRBV25-1 and J usage is TRBJ1-4; the D is unclear. The CDR3 sequence is 15 residues long. Germline V gives CDR1 MGHDK, CDR2 SYGVNS. Trimming shortened V by 5 bases and J by 13 bases, and 23 bases separated the two germline ends. Written as DNA, the CDR3 is TGTGCCAGCAGTCCGCCAGGTCCCAGTATTAAGAGACTGTTTTTT. It encodes CASSPPGPSIKRLFF.

This clone was observed a handful of times. V gene TRBV7-2 combines with J gene TRBJ2-7; TRBD1 is a possible D gene (5 bases). The germline V and J ends were trimmed by 1 base and 3 bases, with 10 bases remaining between them. Germline-derived CDR1 and CDR2 are SGHTA and FQGNSA. CDR3 length: 14 amino acids. Here the CDR3 reads CASSLGTLYYEQYF. CDR3 coding DNA: TGTGCCAGCAGCTTAGGGACACTGTACTACGAGCAGTACTTC.

J is TRBJ1-4 and V is TRBV7-9; 7 bases are shared with TRBD1. This CDR3 contains 16 residues. J lost 2 bases, V lost 3 bases, and 6 bases had no gene match. CDR1 is SEHNR and CDR2 is FQNEAQ in the germline V gene (reference sequence). CDR3 sequence: CASSLLTGSTNEKLFF. The DNA of the CDR3 is TGTGCCAGCAGCTTGCTGACAGGGAGCACTAATGAAAAACTGTTTTTT.

This clone was counted once. The chain employs TRBV7-2 and TRBJ2-5, with D uncertain. The CDR3 covers 16 residues. Trimming took 6 bases from V and 2 from J, leaving 19 bases between them. Germline V gene sequence: CDR1 SGHTA, CDR2 FQGNSA. The CDR3 DNA follows: TGTGCCAGCAGTCCCTCGGATTGGTCTCTTCAAGAGACCCAGTACTTC. Amino acids: CASSPSDWSLQETQYF.

Note on this clone: The sample holds other DNA sequences that translate to the same CDR3. The chain links TRBV15 to TRBJ2-7; TRBD1 is a possible D gene (6 bases). V was cut by 6 bases and J by 3 bases, with 12 bases left in between. The CDR3 is 13 amino acids. Germline assignment: CDR1 LNHNV and CDR2 YYDKDF (reference sequence). CDR3 DNA sequence: TGTGCCACCAGACCGGGACATGACTACGAGCAGTACTTC. Protein sequence: CATRPGHDYEQYF. Variable domain in full (rest from reference TRBV15 and TRBJ2-7): DAMVIQNPRYQVTQFGKPVTLSCSQTLNHNVMYWYQQKSSQAPKLLFHYYDKDFNNEADTPDNFQSRRPNTSFCFLDIRSPGLGDTAMYLCATRPGHDYEQYFGPGTRLTVT.

The chain recombines TRBV7-6 with TRBJ2-1; D is unresolved. V lost 5 bases, J lost 1 base, and 12 bases lay in between. Germline CDR1 is SGHVS and CDR2 is FNYEAQ. The CDR3 spans 15 residues. CDR3 DNA: TGTGCCAGCAGCGCGGACCTTTCTTCCTACAATGAGCAGTTCTTC. It is translated as CASSADLSSYNEQFF.

The chain has TRBV10-1 and TRBJ2-1; 9 bases are a match to TRBD1. V shed 3 bases, J shed 4 bases, and the junction held 7 bases outside the gene matches. CDR3 length: 16 amino acids. Germline CDR1 reads WNHNN; CDR2 reads SYGVQD (reference sequence). The chain's CDR3 is CASSENRGPTYNEQFF. CDR3 nucleotides: TGCGCCAGCAGTGAAAACAGGGGGCCAACGTACAATGAGCAGTTCTTC.

This clone was picked up a small number of times. J is TRBJ1-1 and V is TRBV5-5, with D uncertain. The CDR3 has 11 residues. Germline loops: CDR1 SGHKS, CDR2 YYEKEE (reference sequence). Trimming took off 1 base at V and 8 bases at J, with 6 bases between the two ends. CDR3 sequence reads: CASSLSPEAFF. The CDR3 region has the DNA TGTGCCAGCAGCTTGTCGCCGGAAGCTTTCTTT.

The rearrangement links TRBV28 to TRBJ1-4; 8 nucleotides line up with TRBD1. CDR3 size: 13 residues. J lost 4 bases, V lost 8 bases, and 3 bases had no gene match. CDR1 is MDHEN, CDR2 SYDVKM, per germline. The CDR3, as DNA: TGTGCCAGCTGGACAGGGTTTAATGAAAAACTGTTTTTT. Translated, it gives CASWTGFNEKLFF.